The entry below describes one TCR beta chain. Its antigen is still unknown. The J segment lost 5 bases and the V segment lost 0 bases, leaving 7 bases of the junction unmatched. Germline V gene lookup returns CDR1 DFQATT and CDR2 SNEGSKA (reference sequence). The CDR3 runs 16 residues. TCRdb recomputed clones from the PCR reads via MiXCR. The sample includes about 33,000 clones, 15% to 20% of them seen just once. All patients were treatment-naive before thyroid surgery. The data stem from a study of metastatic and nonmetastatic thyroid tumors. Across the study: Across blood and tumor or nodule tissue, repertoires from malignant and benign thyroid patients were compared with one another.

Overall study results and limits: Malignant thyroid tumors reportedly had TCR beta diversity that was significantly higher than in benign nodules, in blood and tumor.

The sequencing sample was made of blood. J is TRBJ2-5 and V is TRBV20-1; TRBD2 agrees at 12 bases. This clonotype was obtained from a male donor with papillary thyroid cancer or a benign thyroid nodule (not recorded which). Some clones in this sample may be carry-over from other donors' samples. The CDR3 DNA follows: TGCAGTGCTAGAGACCCTAGCGGGAGGGTTTGGGAGACCCAGTACTTC. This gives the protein CSARDPSGRVWETQYF.